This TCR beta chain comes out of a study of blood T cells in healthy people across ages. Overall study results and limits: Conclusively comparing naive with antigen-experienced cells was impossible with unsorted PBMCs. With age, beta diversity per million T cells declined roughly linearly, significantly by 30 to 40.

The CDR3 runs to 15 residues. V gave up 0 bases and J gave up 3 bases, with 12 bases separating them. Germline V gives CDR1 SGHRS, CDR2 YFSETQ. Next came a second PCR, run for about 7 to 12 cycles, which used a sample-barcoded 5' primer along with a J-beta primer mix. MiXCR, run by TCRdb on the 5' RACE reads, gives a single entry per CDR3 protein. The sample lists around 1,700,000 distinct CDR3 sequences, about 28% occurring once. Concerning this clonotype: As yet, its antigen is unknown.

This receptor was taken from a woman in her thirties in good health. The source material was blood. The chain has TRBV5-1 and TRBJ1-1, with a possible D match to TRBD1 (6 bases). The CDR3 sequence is CASSLATGKDTEAFF. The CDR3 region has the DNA TGCGCCAGCAGCTTGGCAACAGGGAAGGACACTGAAGCTTTCTTT.